This T cell receptor (beta chain) derives from a study of blood T cell repertoires in COVID-19. Here immunoSEQ multiplex PCR was the method, and the copy in TCRdb shows in-frame clones only, minus some. This table holds hundreds of thousands of clones, around four fifths found once. Ages ranged from 18 to 89 years, with residence in under 25 US areas. Sequencing was carried out using PBMCs or T cells enriched from blood (not recorded which). The receptor's source is a woman in her 50s who had been exposed to COVID-19.

The CDR3 reads CASSQVTSETQYF. In nucleotides, the CDR3 is TGTGCCAGCAGCCAAGTGACTAGCGAGACCCAGTACTTC. The chain combines TRBV4-2 with TRBJ2-5, with TRBD2 matching 7 bases. Germline V lookup: CDR1 LGHNA, CDR2 YNFKEQ. Losses at the gene ends were 1 base for V and 5 bases for J; bases not matched to a gene: 1. The CDR3 spans 13 residues.